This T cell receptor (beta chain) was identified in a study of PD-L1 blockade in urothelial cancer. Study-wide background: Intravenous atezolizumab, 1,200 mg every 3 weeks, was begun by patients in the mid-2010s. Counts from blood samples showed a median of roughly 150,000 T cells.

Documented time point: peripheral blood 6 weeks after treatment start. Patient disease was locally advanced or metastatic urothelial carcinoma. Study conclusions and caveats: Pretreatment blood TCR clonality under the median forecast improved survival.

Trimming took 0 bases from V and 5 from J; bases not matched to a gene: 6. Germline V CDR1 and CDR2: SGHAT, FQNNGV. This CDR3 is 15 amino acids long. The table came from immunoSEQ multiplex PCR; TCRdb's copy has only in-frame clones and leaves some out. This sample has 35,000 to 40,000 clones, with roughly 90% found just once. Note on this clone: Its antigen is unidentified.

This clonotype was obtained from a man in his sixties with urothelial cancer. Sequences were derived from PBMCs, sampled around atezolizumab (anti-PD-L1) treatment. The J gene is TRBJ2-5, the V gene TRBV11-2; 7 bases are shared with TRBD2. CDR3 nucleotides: TGTGCCAGCAGCTTAGATCGCCTAGCGGTTGAGACCCAGTACTTC. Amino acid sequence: CASSLDRLAVETQYF.